This T cell receptor beta chain came from a study of blood T cell repertoires in COVID-19. Study-level information: Acute and convalescent COVID-19 specimens originated in the United States, Italy and Spain. PBMCs, B-cell-depleted T cells, or T cells provided the cDNA or gDNA that made up the material.

The study assigned cohorts using participant-reported clinical history. The V segment lost 6 bases and the J segment 6 bases; nucleotides outside the gene matches: 4. The length of the CDR3 is 13 residues. Authors' methods: Reference gene primer amplification yielded estimated nucleated cell counts. The table came from immunoSEQ multiplex PCR; TCRdb's copy has only in-frame clones and leaves some out. The V and J calls and the clone size are those of that table, but D and trimming were determined from the DNA. The sample holds hundreds of thousands of clones; roughly 86% are singletons and the top ten take 1.5% to 2%.

The origin of this receptor is a woman in her forties or fifties who had recovered from COVID-19. The specimen was PBMCs or T cells enriched from blood (not recorded which). V usage is TRBV12-3 or TRBV12-4 and J usage is TRBJ2-1; the match to TRBD1 covers 8 bases. The CDR3 loop is CASSNTGGNEQFF. Written as DNA, the CDR3 is TGTGCCAGCAGCAATACAGGGGGCAATGAGCAGTTCTTC.